Below, one T cell receptor beta chain is given with its context. Antigen unknown. V was pared by 1 base and J by 2 bases, with 8 bases between. The CDR3 has 14 residues. Germline CDR1 MDHEN, CDR2 SYDVKM. These data belong to a study of T cell responses to AZD1222 COVID-19 vaccine. Assay: immunoSEQ multiplex PCR; the TCRdb copy retains only in-frame clones and omits some. The data contain about 130,000 clones, around 87% of them singletons. Whole-study results and caveats: Donors were chiefly white British, with a greater number of females, and clonal diversity was perhaps underestimated. As reported, nearly half of all spike-specific TCRs target variant regions that are unmutated. Seropositivity was recorded at baseline in only a handful of AZD1222 recipients. Researchers report vaccine-associated CD4 TCRs spanning spike, with dominance at 160-218 and 743-854.

The sequence was obtained from an adult in good health. Sample: peripheral blood, taken on day 0 of AZD1222 vaccination. The chain joins TRBV28 to TRBJ1-2; no reliable D call. This CDR3 is CASSLSPLNYGYTF. CDR3 bases: TGTGCCAGCAGTTTATCTCCATTAAACTATGGCTACACCTTC.